This T cell receptor beta chain emerged from a study of control samples from healthy donors and cancer patients. This table comes from immunoSEQ multiplex PCR, and its TCRdb copy is limited to in-frame clones, with some not included. The sample lists about 180,000 clones, 85% to 95% seen once, with approximately 1.4% in the top ten. The clonotype was recovered from a man in his thirties or forties in good health. The source material was blood.

DNA of the CDR3: TGTGCCAGCAGTGAACAAGCGGGGGGCCTCACAGATACGCAGTATTTT. Protein sequence: CASSEQAGGLTDTQYF. The chain joins TRBV2 to TRBJ2-3; TRBD2 matches at 9 bases. Trimming removed 2 bases from V and 2 bases from J; junction bases left unmatched: 5. The CDR3 contains 16 residues. Germline CDR1 is SNHLY and CDR2 is FYNNEI.